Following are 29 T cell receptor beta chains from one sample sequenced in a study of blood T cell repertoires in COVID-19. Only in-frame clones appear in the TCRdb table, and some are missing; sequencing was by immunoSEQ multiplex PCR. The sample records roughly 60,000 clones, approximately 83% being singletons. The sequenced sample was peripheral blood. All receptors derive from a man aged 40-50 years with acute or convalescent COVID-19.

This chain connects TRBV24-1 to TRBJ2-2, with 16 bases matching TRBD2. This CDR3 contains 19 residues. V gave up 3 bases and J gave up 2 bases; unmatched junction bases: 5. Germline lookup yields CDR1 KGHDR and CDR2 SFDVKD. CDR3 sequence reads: CATSDAGLAGGLNTGELFF. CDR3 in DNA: TGTGCCACCAGTGATGCGGGACTAGCGGGGGGGCTTAACACCGGGGAGCTGTTTTTT.

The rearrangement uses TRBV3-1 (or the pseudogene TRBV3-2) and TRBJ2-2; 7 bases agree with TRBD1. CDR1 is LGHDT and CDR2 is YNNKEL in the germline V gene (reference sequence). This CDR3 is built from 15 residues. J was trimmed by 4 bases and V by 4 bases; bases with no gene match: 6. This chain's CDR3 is CASSPSTGFTGELFF. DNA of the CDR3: TGTGCCAGCAGCCCTTCGACAGGGTTCACCGGGGAGCTGTTTTTT.

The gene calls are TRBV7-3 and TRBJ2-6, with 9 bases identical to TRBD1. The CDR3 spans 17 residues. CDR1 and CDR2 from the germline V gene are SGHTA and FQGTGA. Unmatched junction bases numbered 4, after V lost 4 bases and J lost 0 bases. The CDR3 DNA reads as TGTGCCAGCAGCTCCCGGGACAGGGTCTCTGGGGCCAACGTCCTGACTTTC. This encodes CASSSRDRVSGANVLTF.

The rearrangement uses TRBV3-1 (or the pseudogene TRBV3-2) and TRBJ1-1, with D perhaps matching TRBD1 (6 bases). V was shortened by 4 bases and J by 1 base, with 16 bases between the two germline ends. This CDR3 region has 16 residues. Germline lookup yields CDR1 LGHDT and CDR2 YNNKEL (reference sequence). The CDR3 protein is CASSPSGTDRNTEAFF. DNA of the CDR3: TGTGCCAGCAGCCCCTCCGGAACGGACAGGAACACTGAAGCTTTCTTT.

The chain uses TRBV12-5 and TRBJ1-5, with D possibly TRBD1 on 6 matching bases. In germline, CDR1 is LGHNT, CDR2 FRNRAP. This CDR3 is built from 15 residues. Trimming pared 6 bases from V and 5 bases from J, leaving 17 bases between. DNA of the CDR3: TGTGCTAGTGGCATATCGCAGGGGCTGGATCAGCCCCAGCATTTT. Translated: CASGISQGLDQPQHF.

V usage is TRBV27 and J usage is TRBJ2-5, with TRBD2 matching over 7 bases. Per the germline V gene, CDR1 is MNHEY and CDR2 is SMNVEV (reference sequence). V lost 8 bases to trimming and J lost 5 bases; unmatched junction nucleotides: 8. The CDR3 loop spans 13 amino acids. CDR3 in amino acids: CASGGERVETQYF. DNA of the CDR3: TGTGCCAGCGGGGGGGAAAGGGTGGAGACCCAGTACTTC.

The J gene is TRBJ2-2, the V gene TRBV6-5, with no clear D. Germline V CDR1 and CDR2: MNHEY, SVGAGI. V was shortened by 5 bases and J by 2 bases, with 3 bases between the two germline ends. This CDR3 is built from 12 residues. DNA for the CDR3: TGTGCCAGCAGTACTAACACCGGGGAGCTGTTTTTT. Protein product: CASSTNTGELFF.

CDR3 DNA sequence: TGTGCCTGGAGTCGTGGGACAGGGGGCAGTCAGCCCCAGCATTTT. Translating it yields CAWSRGTGGSQPQHF. The rearrangement links TRBV30 to TRBJ1-5, with 12 bases that match TRBD1. Germline CDR1 GTSNPN, CDR2 SVGIG (reference sequence). This CDR3 spans 15 amino acids. The V gene end was trimmed by 2 bases and the J gene end by 6 bases; junction bases not matched to a gene: 5.

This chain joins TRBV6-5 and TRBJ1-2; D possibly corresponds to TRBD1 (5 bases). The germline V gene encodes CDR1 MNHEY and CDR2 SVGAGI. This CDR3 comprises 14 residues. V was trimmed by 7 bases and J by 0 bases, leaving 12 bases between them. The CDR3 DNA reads TGTGCCAGCAATGCAGGGTATTCTAACTATGGCTACACCTTC. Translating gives CASNAGYSNYGYTF.

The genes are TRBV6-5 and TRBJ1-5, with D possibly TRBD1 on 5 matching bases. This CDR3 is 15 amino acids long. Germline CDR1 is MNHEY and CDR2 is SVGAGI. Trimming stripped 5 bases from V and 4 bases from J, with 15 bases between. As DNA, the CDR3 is TGTGCCAGCAGTCTCGACAGAAATGGGAATCAGCCCCAGCATTTT. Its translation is CASSLDRNGNQPQHF.

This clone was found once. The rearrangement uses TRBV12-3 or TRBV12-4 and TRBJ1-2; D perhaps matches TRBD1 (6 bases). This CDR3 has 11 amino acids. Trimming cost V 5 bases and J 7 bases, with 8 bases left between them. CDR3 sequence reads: CASSTGSGYTF. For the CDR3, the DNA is TGTGCCAGCAGTACAGGGAGTGGCTACACCTTC.

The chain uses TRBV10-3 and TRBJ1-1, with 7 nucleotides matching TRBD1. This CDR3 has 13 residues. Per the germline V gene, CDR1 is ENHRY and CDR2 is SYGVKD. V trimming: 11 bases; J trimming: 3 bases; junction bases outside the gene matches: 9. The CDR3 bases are TGTGCCGCGGGCCCGACAGGGCACACTGAAGCTTTCTTT. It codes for CAAGPTGHTEAFF.

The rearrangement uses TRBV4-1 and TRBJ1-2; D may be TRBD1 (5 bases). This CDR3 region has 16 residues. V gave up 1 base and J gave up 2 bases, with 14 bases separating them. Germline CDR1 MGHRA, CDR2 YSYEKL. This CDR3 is CASSQGWVGVNYGYTF. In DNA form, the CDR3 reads TGCGCCAGCAGCCAAGGGTGGGTAGGGGTGAACTATGGCTACACCTTC.

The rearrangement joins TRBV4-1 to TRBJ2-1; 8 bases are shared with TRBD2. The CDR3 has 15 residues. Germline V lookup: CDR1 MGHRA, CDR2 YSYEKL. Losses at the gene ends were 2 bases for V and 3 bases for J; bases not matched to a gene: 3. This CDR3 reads CASSQSGGNYNEQFF. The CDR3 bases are TGCGCCAGCAGCCAATCGGGGGGGAACTACAATGAGCAGTTCTTC.

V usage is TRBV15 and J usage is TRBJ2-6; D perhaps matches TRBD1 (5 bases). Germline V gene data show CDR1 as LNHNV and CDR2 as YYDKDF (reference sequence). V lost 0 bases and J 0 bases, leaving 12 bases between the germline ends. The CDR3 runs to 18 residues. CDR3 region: CATSRDRAGLSGANVLTF. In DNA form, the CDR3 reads TGTGCCACCAGCAGAGATAGGGCAGGGCTCTCTGGGGCCAACGTCCTGACTTTC.

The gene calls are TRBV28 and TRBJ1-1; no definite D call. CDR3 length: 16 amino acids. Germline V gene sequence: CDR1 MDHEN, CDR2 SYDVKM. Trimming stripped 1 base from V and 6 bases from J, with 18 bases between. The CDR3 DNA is TGTGCCAGCAGTTTATCCGCCCCGGGAGATAGGTCTGAAGCTTTCTTT. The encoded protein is CASSLSAPGDRSEAFF.

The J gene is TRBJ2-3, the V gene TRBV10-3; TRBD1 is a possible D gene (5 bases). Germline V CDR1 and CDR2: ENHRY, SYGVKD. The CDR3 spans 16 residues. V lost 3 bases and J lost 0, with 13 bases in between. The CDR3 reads CAISEWQGASTDTQYF. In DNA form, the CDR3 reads TGTGCCATCAGTGAATGGCAGGGTGCTAGCACAGATACGCAGTATTTT.

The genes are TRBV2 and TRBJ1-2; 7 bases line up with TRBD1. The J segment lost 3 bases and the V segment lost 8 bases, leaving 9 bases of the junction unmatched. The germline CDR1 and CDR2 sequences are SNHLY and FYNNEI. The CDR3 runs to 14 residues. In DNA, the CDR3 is TGTGCCAGCTCTTGGAGGGGGCTTGACTATGGCTACACCTTC. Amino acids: CASSWRGLDYGYTF.

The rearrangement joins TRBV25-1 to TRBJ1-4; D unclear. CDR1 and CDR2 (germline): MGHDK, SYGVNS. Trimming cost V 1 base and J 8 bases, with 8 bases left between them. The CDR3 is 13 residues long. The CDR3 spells CASSEFGVEKLFF. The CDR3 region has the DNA TGTGCCAGCAGTGAATTCGGGGTAGAAAAACTGTTTTTT.

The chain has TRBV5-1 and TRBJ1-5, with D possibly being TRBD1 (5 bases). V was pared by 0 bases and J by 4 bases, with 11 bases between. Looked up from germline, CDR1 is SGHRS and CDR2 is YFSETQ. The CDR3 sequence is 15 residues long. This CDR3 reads CASSLGGGMNQPQHF. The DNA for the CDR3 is TGCGCCAGCAGCTTGGGGGGCGGTATGAATCAGCCCCAGCATTTT.

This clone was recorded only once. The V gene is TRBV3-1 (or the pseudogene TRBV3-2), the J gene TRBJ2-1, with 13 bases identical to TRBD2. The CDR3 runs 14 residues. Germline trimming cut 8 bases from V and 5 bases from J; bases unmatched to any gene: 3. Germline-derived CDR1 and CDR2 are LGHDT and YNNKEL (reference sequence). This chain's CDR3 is CASGGLAGDNEQFF. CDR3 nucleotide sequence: TGTGCCAGCGGCGGACTAGCGGGGGACAATGAGCAGTTCTTC.

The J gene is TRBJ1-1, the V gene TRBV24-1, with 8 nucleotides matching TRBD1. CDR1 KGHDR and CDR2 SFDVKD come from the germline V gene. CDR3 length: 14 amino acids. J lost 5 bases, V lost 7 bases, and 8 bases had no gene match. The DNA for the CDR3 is TGTGCCACCAGCGCCGGGACAGGAGGAACTGAAGCTTTCTTT. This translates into CATSAGTGGTEAFF.

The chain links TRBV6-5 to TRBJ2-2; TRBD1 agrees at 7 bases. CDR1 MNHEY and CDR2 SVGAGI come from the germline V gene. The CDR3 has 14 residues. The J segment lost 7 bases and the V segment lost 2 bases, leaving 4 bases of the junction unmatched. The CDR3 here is CASSYRGRYGELFF. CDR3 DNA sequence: TGTGCCAGCAGTTACAGGGGGCGATACGGGGAGCTGTTTTTT.

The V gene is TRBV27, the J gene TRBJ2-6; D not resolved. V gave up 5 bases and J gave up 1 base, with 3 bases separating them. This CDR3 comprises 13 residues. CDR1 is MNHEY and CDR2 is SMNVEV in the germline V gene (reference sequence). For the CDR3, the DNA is TGTGCCAGCAGTCTGTCTGGGGCCAACGTCCTGACTTTC. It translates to CASSLSGANVLTF.

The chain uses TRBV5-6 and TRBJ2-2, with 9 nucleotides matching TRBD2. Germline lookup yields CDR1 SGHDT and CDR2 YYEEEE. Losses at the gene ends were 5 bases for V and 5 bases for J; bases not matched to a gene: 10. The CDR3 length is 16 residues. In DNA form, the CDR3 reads TGTGCCAGCAGTTCAAGGGCTAGCGGGGTAACCGGGGAGCTGTTTTTT. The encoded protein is CASSSRASGVTGELFF. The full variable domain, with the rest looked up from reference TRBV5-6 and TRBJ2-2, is DAGVTQSPTHLIKTRGQQVTLRCSPKSGHDTVSWYQQALGQGPQFIFQYYEEEERQRGNFPDRFSGHQFPNYSSELNVNALLLGDSALYLCASSSRASGVTGELFFGEGSRLTVL.

The CDR3: CASSYWGGETQYF. The CDR3 DNA follows: TGTGCCAGCAGTTACTGGGGGGGGGAGACCCAGTACTTC. The genes are TRBV6-6 and TRBJ2-5; TRBD2 agrees at 7 bases. The CDR3 consists of 13 residues. Germline CDR1 is MNHNY and CDR2 is SVGAGI (reference sequence). With V trimmed by 1 base and J by 5 bases, 1 base remained unmatched.

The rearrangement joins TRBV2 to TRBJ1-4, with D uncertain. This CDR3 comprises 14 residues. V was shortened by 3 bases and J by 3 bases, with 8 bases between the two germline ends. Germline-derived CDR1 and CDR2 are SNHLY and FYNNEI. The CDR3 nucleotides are TGTGCCAGCAGTGAGTTTTCAGCTAATGAAAAACTGTTTTTT. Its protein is CASSEFSANEKLFF.

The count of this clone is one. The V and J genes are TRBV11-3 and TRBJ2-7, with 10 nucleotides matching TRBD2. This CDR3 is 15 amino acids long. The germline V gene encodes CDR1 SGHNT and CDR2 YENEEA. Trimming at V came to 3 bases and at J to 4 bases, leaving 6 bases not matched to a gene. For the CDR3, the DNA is TGTGCCAGCAGCTTCTCTAGCGGGGGCAGATACGAGCAGTACTTC. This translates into CASSFSSGGRYEQYF.

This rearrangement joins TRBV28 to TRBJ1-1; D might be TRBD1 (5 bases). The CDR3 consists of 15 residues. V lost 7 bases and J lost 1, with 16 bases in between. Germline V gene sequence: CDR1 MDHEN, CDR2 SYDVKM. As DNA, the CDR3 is TGTGCCAGCAAAGGTGGGGGGGAAGGGAACACTGAAGCTTTCTTT. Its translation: CASKGGGEGNTEAFF. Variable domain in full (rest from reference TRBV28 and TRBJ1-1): DVKVTQSSRYLVKRTGEKVFLECVQDMDHENMFWYRQDPGLGLRLIYFSYDVKMKEKGDIPEGYSVSREKKERFSLILESASTNQTSMYLCASKGGGEGNTEAFFGQGTRLTVV.